This T cell receptor (beta chain) is from a study of T cell responses to AZD1222 COVID-19 vaccine. J was trimmed by 4 bases and V by 3 bases; bases with no gene match: 3. CDR3 length: 15 amino acids. Per germline, CDR1 MRHNA and CDR2 SNTAGT. Using immunoSEQ multiplex PCR, the repertoire was profiled, and TCRdb retains in-frame clones only, with some absent. Among 150,000 or so clones listed, approximately 88% were seen once. The starting material was peripheral blood, obtained on day 0 of AZD1222 vaccination. This clonotype was obtained from an adult in good health. J is TRBJ1-6 and V is TRBV6-4, with 7 bases that match TRBD1. The CDR3 region is CASSESGGYNSPLHF. In DNA, the CDR3 is TGTGCCAGCAGTGAATCAGGGGGATATAATTCACCCCTCCACTTT.